The T cell receptor (beta chain) under discussion was sequenced for a study of blood T cells in healthy people across ages. A sample-barcoded 5' primer and a J-beta primer mix were used in a second PCR of roughly 6 to 11 cycles. TCRdb itself ran the 5' RACE reads through MiXCR, one entry per CDR3 protein. The sample has around 580,000 distinct CDR3 sequences, around 48% seen once. This CDR3 region has 15 residues. Per the germline V gene, CDR1 is LNHNV and CDR2 is YYDKDF (reference sequence). Deletions cut 0 bases from V and 5 bases from J, with 12 bases between. This sequence joins TRBV15 and TRBJ2-3, with D uncertain. The sequenced sample was blood. The clonotype was recovered from a man at least 80 years old in good health. The CDR3 DNA is TGTGCCACCAGCAGAGAGGCACCCCCGGGAGATACGCAGTATTTT. Its protein product is CATSREAPPGDTQYF.